The 25 T cell receptor beta chains given below trace back to one sample, sequenced in a study of blood T cell repertoires in COVID-19. The method was immunoSEQ multiplex PCR; TCRdb's version includes in-frame clones alone and lacks a portion of them. This sample has 140,000 to 150,000 clones, with 80% to 90% found just once. Sequencing used peripheral blood. The origin of the receptors is a man aged 60 to 69 with active or convalescent COVID-19.

The chain links TRBV28 to TRBJ1-2, with D tentatively TRBD1 (5 bases). Germline V gene lookup returns CDR1 MDHEN and CDR2 SYDVKM. The CDR3 is 12 residues long. V was shortened by 6 bases and J by 3 bases, with 8 bases between the two germline ends. CDR3 sequence (DNA): TGTGCCAGCAGAGACAGATACTATGGCTACACCTTC. Its translation is CASRDRYYGYTF.

The chain carries TRBV4-3 and TRBJ2-7, with a possible D match to TRBD1 (5 bases). Germline V lookup: CDR1 LGHNA, CDR2 YSLEER. Trimming pared 0 bases from V and 3 bases from J, leaving 12 bases between. The length of the CDR3 is 15 residues. CDR3 sequence (DNA): TGCGCCAGCAGCCAAGACAGGGTAAGCCGCTACGAGCAGTACTTC. This gives the protein CASSQDRVSRYEQYF.

The rearrangement links TRBV3-1 (or the pseudogene TRBV3-2) to TRBJ1-4; TRBD1 agrees at 10 bases. Germline assignment: CDR1 LGHDT and CDR2 YNNKEL (reference sequence). The CDR3 extends over 17 amino acids. The V segment lost 3 bases and the J segment 7 bases; nucleotides outside the gene matches: 11. Written as DNA, the CDR3 is TGTGCCAGCAGCCACCGCCCGGGACAGGGGACCGGTGAAAAACTGTTTTTT. This sequence encodes CASSHRPGQGTGEKLFF.

Worth noting for this clone: One end of the junction varies from germline; a read error may be responsible. The chain links TRBV28 to TRBJ2-1, with 7 bases lining up with TRBD2. This CDR3 is built from 13 residues. CDR1 and CDR2 from the germline V gene are MDHEN and SYDVKM. The CDR3 spells CASSLAGDSVLVF. The DNA for the CDR3 is TGTGCCAGCAGTTTAGCGGGAGACTCCGTTCTGGTCTTC.

This chain connects TRBV25-1 to TRBJ2-5; D gene ambiguous. CDR1 and CDR2 (germline): MGHDK, SYGVNS. CDR3 length: 15 amino acids. The V gene lost 9 bases and the J gene lost 4 bases, with 21 bases spanning the gap. Written as DNA, the CDR3 is TGTGCCAGTACCCTCGGCGACTCGGGTAGAGAGACCCAGTACTTC. As protein: CASTLGDSGRETQYF.

The V gene is TRBV28, the J gene TRBJ1-4; D might be TRBD1 (6 bases). Trimming cost V 6 bases and J 5 bases, with 13 bases left between them. This CDR3 is 14 amino acids long. Germline-derived CDR1 and CDR2 are MDHEN and SYDVKM. The DNA for the CDR3 is TGTGCCAGCAGCCGAGGGGGACGGAATGAAAAACTGTTTTTT. Protein product: CASSRGGRNEKLFF.

This rearrangement joins TRBV3-1 (or the pseudogene TRBV3-2) to TRBJ2-1, with 7 bases that match TRBD2. CDR3 length equals 14 residues. Germline values: CDR1 LGHDT, CDR2 YNNKEL (reference sequence). The V gene end was trimmed by 1 base and the J gene end by 5 bases; junction bases not matched to a gene: 2. The CDR3 DNA follows: TGTGCCAGCAGCCAAGGGACTAGACACAATGAGCAGTTCTTC. Translating gives CASSQGTRHNEQFF.

V gene TRBV7-3 combines with J gene TRBJ2-1; weak D call: TRBD1 (6 bases). V was pared by 2 bases and J by 9 bases, with 17 bases between. This CDR3 contains 15 residues. The germline CDR1 and CDR2 sequences are SGHTA and FQGTGA. CDR3 bases: TGTGCCAGCAGCTTATTCCTTACAGGGCCAAGTGAGCAGTTCTTC. Translated, it gives CASSLFLTGPSEQFF. Looking up the rest from reference TRBV7-3 and TRBJ2-1 gives the full variable domain: GAGVSQTPSNKVTEKGKYVELRCDPISGHTALYWYRQSLGQGPEFLIYFQGTGAADDSGLPNDRFFAVRPEGSVSTLKIQRTERGDSAVYLCASSLFLTGPSEQFFGPGTRLTVL.

This chain uses TRBV27 with TRBJ1-6; D is possibly TRBD1 (6 bases). This CDR3 spans 13 amino acids. Germline-derived CDR1 and CDR2 are MNHEY and SMNVEV (reference sequence). The V end lost 3 bases, the J end lost 14 bases, and 14 bases lay between the germline ends. CDR3 sequence: CASSLPGVSALHF. CDR3 nucleotides: TGTGCCAGCAGTTTGCCAGGGGTCTCGGCCCTCCACTTT.

The chain is built from TRBV27 and TRBJ1-1, with D perhaps TRBD1 (5 bases). Germline V gene data show CDR1 as MNHEY and CDR2 as SMNVEV (reference sequence). There are 14 residues in the CDR3. Trimming cost V 3 bases and J 3 bases, with 11 bases left between them. CDR3 residues: CASSLYRRDTEAFF. In nucleotides, the CDR3 is TGTGCCAGCAGTTTGTACAGGAGGGACACTGAAGCTTTCTTT.

The rearrangement joins TRBV3-1 (or the pseudogene TRBV3-2) to TRBJ1-6; tentative D call: TRBD1 (6 bases). The V gene lost 1 base and the J gene lost 6 bases, with 10 bases spanning the gap. The CDR3 covers 15 residues. Germline V gene lookup returns CDR1 LGHDT and CDR2 YNNKEL (reference sequence). CDR3 residues: CASSQGTGFNSPLHF. The CDR3 DNA is TGTGCCAGCAGCCAAGGTACAGGGTTTAATTCACCCCTCCACTTT.

This sequence joins TRBV6-6 and TRBJ2-1; 9 positions match TRBD2. The CDR3 consists of 16 residues. CDR1 and CDR2 (germline): MNHNY, SVGAGI (reference sequence). J gave up 5 bases and V 6 bases, and 11 bases lay outside the gene matches. The CDR3 DNA reads TGTGCCAGCAGCCACAACGCCGGGACTAGCAACAATGAGCAGTTCTTC. It is translated as CASSHNAGTSNNEQFF.

The DNA of the CDR3 is TGTGCCAGCAGTTACGGGCTTCACTCTGGAAACACCATATATTTT. Translating it yields CASSYGLHSGNTIYF. This rearrangement joins TRBV6-2 or TRBV6-3 to TRBJ1-3; no clear D gene. V lost 2 bases and J lost 0, with 8 bases in between. Per the germline V gene, CDR1 is MNHEY and CDR2 is SVGEGT. The length of the CDR3 is 15 residues.

V usage is TRBV19 and J usage is TRBJ2-2; TRBD1 is a possible D gene (6 bases). Germline assignment: CDR1 LNHDA and CDR2 SQIVND (reference sequence). The CDR3 has 13 amino acids. Trimming removed 4 bases at V and 6 bases at J, with 9 bases between. The CDR3 loop is CASSRDRPGELFF. The CDR3 DNA follows: TGTGCCAGTAGTAGAGACAGGCCCGGGGAGCTGTTTTTT.

V and J are TRBV7-3 and TRBJ2-1; perhaps TRBD1 as D (5 bases). V was clipped by 0 bases and J by 5 bases, with 8 bases between them. This CDR3 is built from 14 residues. Germline CDR1 is SGHTA and CDR2 is FQGTGA. The CDR3 nucleotides read TGTGCCAGCAGCTTAACAAGACAGAACAATGAGCAGTTCTTC. Residues: CASSLTRQNNEQFF.

This clone was seen a single time. The chain joins TRBV28 to TRBJ1-2; no firm D call. V was shortened by 5 bases and J by 0 bases, with 10 bases between the two germline ends. There are 14 residues in the CDR3. Germline lookup yields CDR1 MDHEN and CDR2 SYDVKM. Here the CDR3 reads CASSRRDSNYGYTF. The CDR3 DNA is TGTGCCAGCAGTCGGCGGGATTCTAACTATGGCTACACCTTC.

The V gene is TRBV5-1, the J gene TRBJ1-6, with 12 bases aligning to TRBD1. V lost 3 bases, J lost 7 bases, and 5 bases stayed unmatched. Germline assignment: CDR1 SGHRS and CDR2 YFSETQ. The length of the CDR3 is 16 residues. CDR3 residues: CASSSQGQGANSPLHF. Here the CDR3 DNA reads TGCGCCAGCAGCTCCCAGGGACAGGGGGCGAATTCACCCCTCCACTTT.

The V gene is TRBV30, the J gene TRBJ2-3, with 8 bases identical to TRBD1. This CDR3 is built from 14 residues. Germline V lookup: CDR1 GTSNPN, CDR2 SVGIG (reference sequence). Trimming cost V 0 bases and J 4 bases; bases outside gene matches: 3. CDR3 coding DNA: TGTGCCTGGAGTGTACCAGGGGGCCCAGATACGCAGTATTTT. It translates to CAWSVPGGPDTQYF.

The chain joins TRBV7-3 to TRBJ2-3; TRBD2 agrees at 14 bases. In germline, CDR1 is SGHTA, CDR2 FQGTGA. The CDR3 length is 18 residues. V was clipped by 4 bases and J by 5 bases; unmatched bases: 11. The CDR3 reads CASSSPGTSGSWGDTQYF. In DNA, the CDR3 is TGTGCCAGCAGCTCCCCCGGGACTAGCGGGAGTTGGGGAGATACGCAGTATTTT.

The chain employs TRBV5-1 and TRBJ2-3, with D perhaps TRBD2 (7 bases). Germline CDR1 is SGHRS and CDR2 is YFSETQ. Between the trimmed V and J ends, which lost 3 bases and 11 bases, there was a span of 19 bases. CDR3 size: 14 residues. This CDR3 is CASSSGEGGQGQYF. The DNA for the CDR3 is TGCGCCAGCAGCTCCGGGGAGGGGGGCCAGGGGCAGTATTTT. The full variable domain, rest sourced from reference TRBV5-1 and TRBJ2-3, is KAGVTQTPRYLIKTRGQQVTLSCSPISGHRSVSWYQQTPGQGLQFLFEYFSETQRNKGNFPGRFSGRQFSNSRSEMNVSTLELGDSALYLCASSSGEGGQGQYFGPGTRLTVL.

This clone showed up just once. The chain is built from TRBV12-3 or TRBV12-4 and TRBJ2-7; the D gene is possibly TRBD1 (6 bases). Trimming took off 6 bases at V and 7 bases at J, with 13 bases between the two ends. The CDR3 is 12 amino acids. CDR3 protein: CASSAQGSEQYF. CDR3 bases: TGTGCCAGCAGCGCGCAGGGGTCGGAGCAGTACTTC.

This rearrangement joins TRBV5-4 to TRBJ2-5; possibly TRBD1 for D (5 bases). The V end was cut by 9 bases, the J end by 4 bases, with 19 bases between. Germline lookup yields CDR1 SGHNT and CDR2 YYREEE (reference sequence). This CDR3 spans 14 amino acids. CDR3 in DNA: TGTGCCACCAAAGAGACAGAGCCGGCAGAGACCCAGTACTTC. This translates into CATKETEPAETQYF. The full variable domain, its missing parts supplied by reference TRBV5-4 and TRBJ2-5, is ETGVTQSPTHLIKTRGQQVTLRCSSQSGHNTVSWYQQALGQGPQFIFQYYREEENGRGNFPPRFSGLQFPNYSSELNVNALELDDSALYLCATKETEPAETQYFGPGTRLLVL.

The chain combines TRBV5-5 with TRBJ1-3; D unresolved. Germline V gene data show CDR1 as SGHKS and CDR2 as YYEKEE (reference sequence). The CDR3 contains 16 residues. The V end was cut by 0 bases, the J end by 3 bases, with 13 bases between. The CDR3 reads CASSLGESLHGNTIYF. DNA for the CDR3: TGTGCCAGCAGCTTGGGGGAGTCTCTCCATGGAAACACCATATATTTT.

The V call is TRBV2, the J call TRBJ2-7; maybe TRBD1 (6 bases). Deletions cut 1 base from V and 5 bases from J, with 15 bases between. Germline CDR1 and CDR2: SNHLY and FYNNEI. The CDR3 spans 15 residues. The DNA of the CDR3 is TGTGCCAGCAGTGAAGGTAACAGGGTGTTCCACGAGCAGTACTTC. Its translation: CASSEGNRVFHEQYF.

The chain is built from TRBV6-5 and TRBJ1-1; D is unresolved. V was cut by 7 bases and J by 4 bases, with 10 bases left in between. Germline values: CDR1 MNHEY, CDR2 SVGAGI. The CDR3 has 12 amino acids. For the CDR3, the DNA is TGTGCCAGCATGACAAGTGGCACTGAAGCTTTCTTT. This encodes CASMTSGTEAFF.